This TCR beta chain was found in a study of Ad26.COV2.S vaccination and SARS-CoV-2 variants. A note on this clone: The antigen remains undetermined.

Treatment defined: some 20 received Ad26.COV2.S at low or high dose, single or two shots; roughly five received placebo; per-sample allocation not given. The samples date from day 63 after the first vaccine or placebo injection. The repertoire was sequenced with immunoSEQ multiplex PCR; TCRdb's copy has only in-frame clones and lacks some. The sample holds approximately 240,000 clones; roughly 90% are singletons and the top ten take around 11%. Study observations and caveats: There was reportedly substantial breadth in spike-specific CD8+ and CD4+ T cell responses after vaccination. Spike-specific TCR breadth ran higher among vaccine recipients than placebo recipients.

Germline values: CDR1 GTSNPN, CDR2 SVGIG (reference sequence). Trimming removed 2 bases at V and 3 bases at J, with 8 bases between. The CDR3 runs 13 residues. Material: peripheral blood, obtained in a trial of Ad26.COV2.S vaccine versus placebo. This clonotype was sampled from a person between 18 and 65 years old who received the Ad26.COV2.S COVID-19 vaccine or a placebo. The V call is TRBV30, the J call TRBJ1-5; D is perhaps TRBD1 (6 bases). CDR3 residues: CAWSTGNNQPQHF. DNA for the CDR3: TGTGCCTGGAGTACAGGGAACAATCAGCCCCAGCATTTT. Full variable domain (rest looked up from reference TRBV30 and TRBJ1-5): SQTIHQWPATLVQPVGSPLSLECTVEGTSNPNLYWYRQAAGRGLQLLFYSVGIGQISSEVPQNLSASRPQDRQFILSSKKLLLSDSGFYLCAWSTGNNQPQHFGDGTRLSIL.